Shown below are 19 T cell receptor beta chains from a single sample sequenced in a study of technical replicates of blood from a few donors. Produced via immunoSEQ multiplex PCR; TCRdb's table is partial and in-frame only. The sample lists about 50,000 clones, 90% to 97% occurring once. Material for sequencing was T cells isolated from PBMCs. The receptors were sampled from a human donor in good health.

The chain links TRBV13 to TRBJ2-7, with TRBD2 identical over 12 bases. The CDR3 length is 16 residues. V shed 5 bases and J 3 bases; nucleotides not matched to a gene: 8. Germline CDR1 and CDR2: PRHDT and FYEKMQ (reference sequence). The DNA of the CDR3 is TGTGCCAGCAGCGCCTCTTTGGGACTAGCGGGCTACGAGCAGTACTTC. It encodes CASSASLGLAGYEQYF.

The chain couples TRBV19 to TRBJ1-2; a possible D gene is TRBD1 (5 bases). V lost 3 bases to trimming and J lost 5 bases, with 13 bases between them. The CDR3 runs 14 residues. Per the germline V gene, CDR1 is LNHDA and CDR2 is SQIVND (reference sequence). The DNA for the CDR3 is TGTGCCAGTAGTATTCCAGGGATCGTTTATGGCTACACCTTC. It yields the protein CASSIPGIVYGYTF.

The chain is built from TRBV6-5 and TRBJ2-7; no reliable D call. V was clipped by 5 bases and J by 3 bases, with 8 bases between them. The CDR3 covers 12 residues. The germline V gene has CDR1 MNHEY and CDR2 SVGAGI. The CDR3 loop reads CASSRTGYEQYF. The DNA of the CDR3 is TGTGCCAGCAGTCGCACTGGCTACGAGCAGTACTTC.

This chain joins TRBV7-8 and TRBJ1-1; possibly TRBD1 for D (5 bases). CDR1 and CDR2 (germline): SGHVS, FQNEAQ. The CDR3 loop spans 16 amino acids. V was clipped by 0 bases and J by 6 bases, with 17 bases between them. CDR3 in amino acids: CASSLARGGASAEAFF. As DNA, the CDR3 is TGTGCCAGCAGCTTAGCTCGTGGCGGGGCGAGCGCTGAAGCTTTCTTT.

DNA of the CDR3: TGTGCCAGCAGCGTAGGGACCTTTCCGCGGGAGAAAGATACGCAGTATTTT. It is translated as CASSVGTFPREKDTQYF. The chain employs TRBV9 and TRBJ2-3; TRBD2 matches at 7 bases. Trimming removed 0 bases from V and 5 bases from J; junction bases left unmatched: 12. The CDR3 sequence is 17 residues long. Germline V gene data show CDR1 as SGDLS and CDR2 as YYNGEE.

This chain uses TRBV30 with TRBJ1-1; D not certain. V shed 0 bases and J shed 7 bases, with 15 bases lying between them. Germline assignment: CDR1 GTSNPN and CDR2 SVGIG (reference sequence). This CDR3 has 14 residues. CDR3 nucleotide sequence: TGTGCCTGGAGTGTACGGGTACGTCGCGGTGAAGCTTTCTTT. This encodes CAWSVRVRRGEAFF.

The rearrangement uses TRBV19 and TRBJ1-5; D possibly corresponds to TRBD1 (5 bases). Trimming pared 4 bases from V and 8 bases from J, leaving 27 bases between. This CDR3 contains 18 residues. Germline-derived CDR1 and CDR2 are LNHDA and SQIVND (reference sequence). The CDR3 DNA is TGTGCCAGTAGTACTAATGCCCGAATACAGGCGCGAGTGGAGCCCCAGCATTTT. Amino acid sequence: CASSTNARIQARVEPQHF.

V usage is TRBV19 and J usage is TRBJ1-2, with 7 bases identical to TRBD1. With 1 base clipped from V and 3 bases from J, the junction kept 5 bases outside the gene matches. This CDR3 has 15 amino acids. Germline assignment: CDR1 LNHDA and CDR2 SQIVND (reference sequence). The DNA of the CDR3 is TGTGCCAGTAGTATAGCCGAGGGGACAGACTATGGCTACACCTTC. This gives the protein CASSIAEGTDYGYTF.

This clone was recorded only once. CDR3 sequence (DNA): TGTGCCAGCAGCTTCCGGGACTCCGTAGAGACCCAGTACTTC. Protein sequence: CASSFRDSVETQYF. The gene calls are TRBV5-4 and TRBJ2-5; possible D gene TRBD2, 6 bases. The CDR3 covers 14 residues. With 2 bases removed from V and 4 bases from J, the gap between germline ends came to 12 bases. Germline values: CDR1 SGHNT, CDR2 YYREEE (reference sequence).

This CDR3 reads CASSLAAGAQETQYF. CDR3 nucleotide sequence: TGTGCCAGCAGCTTAGCGGCGGGTGCTCAAGAGACCCAGTACTTC. This chain joins TRBV7-9 and TRBJ2-5; a possible D gene is TRBD2 (5 bases). The CDR3 contains 15 residues. The germline gives CDR1 SEHNR, CDR2 FQNEAQ (reference sequence). V lost 0 bases and J lost 2, with 10 bases in between.

The V gene is TRBV19, the J gene TRBJ1-1; no clear D gene. CDR3 size: 13 residues. The V end was cut by 8 bases, the J end by 1 base, with 11 bases between. From germline, CDR1 is LNHDA and CDR2 SQIVND (reference sequence). Here the CDR3 reads CASGVRENTEAFF. The CDR3, as DNA: TGTGCCAGTGGTGTGCGTGAGAACACTGAAGCTTTCTTT.

The chain recombines TRBV5-1 with TRBJ1-5, with TRBD1 matching over 8 bases. From germline, CDR1 is SGHRS and CDR2 YFSETQ. This CDR3 has 15 amino acids. V dropped 2 bases and J dropped 2; count of bases not matched to a gene: 3. CDR3 in amino acids: CASSFGTGGNQPQHF. CDR3 nucleotide sequence: TGCGCCAGCAGCTTCGGGACAGGAGGCAATCAGCCCCAGCATTTT.

The chain carries TRBV5-6 and TRBJ2-7, with D maybe TRBD1 (5 bases). The CDR3 loop spans 13 amino acids. Germline values: CDR1 SGHDT, CDR2 YYEEEE. With 1 base removed from V and 7 bases from J, the gap between germline ends came to 12 bases. As DNA, the CDR3 is TGTGCCAGCAGCTTGTCAGGGTCAAGAGAGCAGTACTTC. Encoded protein: CASSLSGSREQYF.

This rearrangement joins TRBV29-1 to TRBJ2-2; D is uncertain. The germline V gene has CDR1 SQVTM and CDR2 ANQGSEA. The CDR3 loop spans 15 amino acids. Trimming took off 1 base at V and 1 base at J, with 10 bases between the two ends. The CDR3 sequence is CSVEGPGGNTGELFF. In DNA form, the CDR3 reads TGCAGCGTTGAAGGGCCTGGCGGGAACACCGGGGAGCTGTTTTTT.

The V call is TRBV7-2, the J call TRBJ2-7; tentatively, D is TRBD2 (6 bases). Germline V gene data show CDR1 as SGHTA and CDR2 as FQGNSA. There are 13 residues in the CDR3. Trimming took off 8 bases at V and 1 base at J, with 12 bases between the two ends. The CDR3 spells CASRGGRSYEQYF. In nucleotides, the CDR3 is TGTGCCAGCCGGGGAGGCAGGTCCTACGAGCAGTACTTC.

CDR3 region: CAWTLGGAVTGELFF. In nucleotides, the CDR3 is TGTGCCTGGACCCTAGGGGGGGCGGTCACCGGGGAGCTGTTTTTT. V is TRBV30 and J is TRBJ2-2; possible D gene TRBD2, 7 bases. The CDR3 runs 15 residues. The germline V and J ends were trimmed by 4 bases and 4 bases, with 16 bases remaining between them. Germline-derived CDR1 and CDR2 are GTSNPN and SVGIG (reference sequence). The whole variable domain, filled in from reference TRBV30 and TRBJ2-2, reads SQTIHQWPATLVQPVGSPLSLECTVEGTSNPNLYWYRQAAGRGLQLLFYSVGIGQISSEVPQNLSASRPQDRQFILSSKKLLLSDSGFYLCAWTLGGAVTGELFFGEGSRLTVL.

V and J are TRBV5-1 and TRBJ2-3; possibly TRBD1 for D (6 bases). Trimming shortened V by 6 bases and J by 2 bases, and 13 bases separated the two germline ends. Germline CDR1 reads SGHRS; CDR2 reads YFSETQ. The CDR3 length is 14 residues. The CDR3 loop reads CASTITGFTDTQYF. CDR3 DNA sequence: TGCGCCAGCACCATTACAGGGTTCACAGATACGCAGTATTTT.

V gene TRBV11-1 combines with J gene TRBJ1-2; no definite D call. The V end was cut by 2 bases, the J end by 7 bases, with 11 bases between. This CDR3 region has 13 residues. Per the germline V gene, CDR1 is SGHAT and CDR2 is FQDESV (reference sequence). The CDR3 DNA reads TGTGCCAGCAGCTTAATGAGTTATGGTGGCTACACCTTC. Translation gives CASSLMSYGGYTF.

The chain couples TRBV10-3 to TRBJ1-2; D perhaps matches TRBD1 (5 bases). Germline lookup yields CDR1 ENHRY and CDR2 SYGVKD. With 11 bases removed from V and 4 bases from J, the gap between germline ends came to 14 bases. This CDR3 is built from 12 residues. The CDR3 is CASTTGSYGYTF. In DNA, the CDR3 is TGTGCCTCAACTACAGGTAGCTATGGCTACACCTTC.